The sample holds a few counts of the clone carrying this T cell receptor beta chain. What it binds is not known. Some clones are missing from TCRdb's copy, which holds only in-frame ones; the method was immunoSEQ multiplex PCR. The sample includes more than 50,000 clones, about 80% of them seen just once. Trimming removed 0 bases from V and 3 bases from J, with 15 bases in between. This CDR3 comprises 17 residues. Germline V lookup: CDR1 MGHRA, CDR2 YSYEKL. The sample originates from a study of vaccination effects on CD4 cells after COVID-19. Across the whole study: Post-vaccine sampling occurred a median 72 days after the second dose.

Antigen-specific CD4+ T cells were expanded (with viral peptide pools) by the ViraFEST assay ahead of sequencing. Subsequent to a culture period of nine to ten days, CD4+ T cells were isolated. As their vaccination, participants received two doses of either BNT162b2 or mRNA-1273. J is TRBJ2-1 and V is TRBV4-1; possibly TRBD2 for D (5 bases). The source material was CD4+ T cells from PBMCs cultured with HCoV-OC43 spike peptides, sampled after COVID-19 vaccination. Documented subset: HCoV-OC43 spike overlapping peptide pool stimulation. This TCR came from a human donor who received a COVID-19 vaccine. CDR3 sequence reads: CASSQDRVGRLYNEQFF. The CDR3 nucleotides are TGCGCCAGCAGCCAAGATCGGGTGGGGAGACTCTACAATGAGCAGTTCTTC.